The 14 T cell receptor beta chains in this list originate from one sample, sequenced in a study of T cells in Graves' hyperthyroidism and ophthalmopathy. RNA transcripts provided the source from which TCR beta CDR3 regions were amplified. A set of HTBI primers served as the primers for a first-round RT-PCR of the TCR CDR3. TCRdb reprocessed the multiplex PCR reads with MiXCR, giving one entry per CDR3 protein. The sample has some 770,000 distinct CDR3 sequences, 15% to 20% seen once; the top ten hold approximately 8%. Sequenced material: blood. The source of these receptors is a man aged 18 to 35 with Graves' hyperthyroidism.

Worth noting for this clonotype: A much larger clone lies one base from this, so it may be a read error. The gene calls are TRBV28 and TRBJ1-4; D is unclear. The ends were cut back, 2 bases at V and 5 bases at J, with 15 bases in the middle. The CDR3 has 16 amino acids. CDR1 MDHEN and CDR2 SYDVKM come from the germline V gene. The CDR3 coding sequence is TGTGCCAGCAGTTTACGGGATTTCGGTGAAAATGAAAAACTGTTTTTT. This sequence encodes CASSLRDFGENEKLFF.

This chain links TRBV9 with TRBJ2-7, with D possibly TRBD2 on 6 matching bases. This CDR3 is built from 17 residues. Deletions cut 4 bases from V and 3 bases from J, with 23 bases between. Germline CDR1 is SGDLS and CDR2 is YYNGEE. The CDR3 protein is CASSPLAGPALNYEQYF. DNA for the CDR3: TGTGCCAGCAGCCCCCTTGCGGGGCCCGCACTCAACTACGAGCAGTACTTC.

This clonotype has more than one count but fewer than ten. As DNA, the CDR3 is TGCAGTGCTAGAGAGGGGAAGAGCCAGACCCAGTACTTC. It yields the protein CSAREGKSQTQYF. The J gene is TRBJ2-5, the V gene TRBV20-1, with D hard to call. Trimming pared 0 bases from V and 6 bases from J, leaving 11 bases between. Germline V lookup: CDR1 DFQATT, CDR2 SNEGSKA (reference sequence). This CDR3 is 13 amino acids long.

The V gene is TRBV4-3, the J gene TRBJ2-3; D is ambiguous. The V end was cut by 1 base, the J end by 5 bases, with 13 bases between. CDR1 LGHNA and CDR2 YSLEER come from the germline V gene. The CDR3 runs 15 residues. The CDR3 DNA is TGCGCCAGCAGCCAAGTTTCTAGTAGAGTAGATACGCAGTATTTT. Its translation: CASSQVSSRVDTQYF.

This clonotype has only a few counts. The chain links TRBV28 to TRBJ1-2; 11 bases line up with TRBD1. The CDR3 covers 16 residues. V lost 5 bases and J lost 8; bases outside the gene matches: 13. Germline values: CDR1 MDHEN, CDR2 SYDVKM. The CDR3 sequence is CASSNTGTGGSRGYTF. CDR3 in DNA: TGTGCCAGCAGTAACACCGGGACAGGGGGGTCTCGGGGCTACACCTTC.

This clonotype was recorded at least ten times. The CDR3: CASIQDPGNEQYF. As DNA, the CDR3 is TGTGCCAGCATTCAAGACCCCGGGAACGAGCAGTACTTC. The chain couples TRBV12-3 or TRBV12-4 to TRBJ2-7, with D possibly matching TRBD2 (5 bases). The CDR3 runs to 13 residues. Trimming removed 7 bases from V and 5 bases from J, with 15 bases in between.

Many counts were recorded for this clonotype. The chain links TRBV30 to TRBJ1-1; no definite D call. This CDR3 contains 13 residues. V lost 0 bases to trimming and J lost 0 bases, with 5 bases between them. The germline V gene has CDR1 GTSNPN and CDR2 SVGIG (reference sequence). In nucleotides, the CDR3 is TGTGCCTGGAGTGTAACGTTGAACACTGAAGCTTTCTTT. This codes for CAWSVTLNTEAFF.

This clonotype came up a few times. The CDR3 region is CASRVEGSYEQYF. CDR3 DNA sequence: TGCGCCAGCCGGGTAGAAGGTTCCTACGAGCAGTACTTC. The chain uses TRBV5-1 and TRBJ2-7; D unclear. The CDR3 sequence is 13 residues long. The germline V gene has CDR1 SGHRS and CDR2 YFSETQ. V lost 7 bases and J 1 base, leaving 12 bases between the germline ends.

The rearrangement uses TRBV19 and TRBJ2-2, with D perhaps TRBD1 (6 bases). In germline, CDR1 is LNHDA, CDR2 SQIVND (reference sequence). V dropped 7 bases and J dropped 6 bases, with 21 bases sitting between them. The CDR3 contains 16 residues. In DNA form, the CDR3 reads TGTGCCAGTATTGGGGCAGACAGGTCCCCCGCCGGGGAGCTGTTTTTT. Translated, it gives CASIGADRSPAGELFF.

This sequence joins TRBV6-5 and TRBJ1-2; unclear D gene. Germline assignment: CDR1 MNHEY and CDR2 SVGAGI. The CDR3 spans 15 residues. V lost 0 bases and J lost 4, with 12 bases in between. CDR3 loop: CASSYSLNSGYGYTF. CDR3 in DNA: TGTGCCAGCAGTTACTCCTTGAACTCCGGCTATGGCTACACCTTC.

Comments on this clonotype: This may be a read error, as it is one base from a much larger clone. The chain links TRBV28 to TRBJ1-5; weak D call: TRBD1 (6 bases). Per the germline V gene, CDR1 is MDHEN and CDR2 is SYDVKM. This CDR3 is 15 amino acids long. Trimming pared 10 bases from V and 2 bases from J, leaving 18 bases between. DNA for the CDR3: TGTGCCATCGGGAAAGGGGGGGCTGGCAATCAGCCCCAGCATTTT. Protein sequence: CAIGKGGAGNQPQHF.

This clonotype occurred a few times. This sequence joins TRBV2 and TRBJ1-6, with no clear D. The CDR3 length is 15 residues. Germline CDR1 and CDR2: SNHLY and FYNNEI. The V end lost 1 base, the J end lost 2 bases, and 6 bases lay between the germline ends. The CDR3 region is CASSEDAAYNSPLHF. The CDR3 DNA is TGTGCCAGCAGTGAAGATGCAGCCTATAATTCACCCCTCCACTTT.

The CDR3 sequence is CAWSRGAGGPNEQFF. Here the CDR3 DNA reads TGTGCCTGGAGTAGGGGAGCGGGAGGCCCCAATGAGCAGTTCTTC. This chain joins TRBV30 and TRBJ2-1, with TRBD2 identical over 9 bases. The germline CDR1 and CDR2 sequences are GTSNPN and SVGIG (reference sequence). The CDR3 consists of 15 residues. Trimming took 2 bases from V and 6 from J; bases not matched to a gene: 8.

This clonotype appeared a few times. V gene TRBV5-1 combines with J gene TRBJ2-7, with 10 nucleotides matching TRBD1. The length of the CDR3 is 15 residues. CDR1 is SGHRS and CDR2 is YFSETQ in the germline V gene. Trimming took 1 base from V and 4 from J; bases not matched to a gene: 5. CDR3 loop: CASSLRTGGRYEQYF. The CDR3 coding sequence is TGCGCCAGCAGCTTGCGGACAGGGGGAAGGTACGAGCAGTACTTC.